The present T cell receptor beta chain was sequenced within a study of blood T cell repertoires in COVID-19. For the study at large: The study drew acute and convalescent COVID-19 samples from the United States, Italy and Spain.

Germline CDR1 MNHEY, CDR2 SVGEGT. The length of the CDR3 is 17 residues. V gave up 4 bases and J gave up 1 base; unmatched junction bases: 5. Clinical history as reported by participants underpinned cohort assignment. TCRdb's table, derived via immunoSEQ multiplex PCR, lists solely in-frame clones and lacks some. The table shows about 250,000 clones, with approximately 85% occurring only once. The chain carries TRBV6-2 or TRBV6-3 and TRBJ2-3; 13 bases match TRBD2. Sequenced input: PBMCs or T cells enriched from blood (not recorded which). The clonotype originates from a woman in her fifties or sixties with acute COVID-19. For the CDR3, the DNA is TGTGCCAGCAGTTCCCGTGGACTAGCGGGGGGCACAGATACGCAGTATTTT. This codes for CASSSRGLAGGTDTQYF.